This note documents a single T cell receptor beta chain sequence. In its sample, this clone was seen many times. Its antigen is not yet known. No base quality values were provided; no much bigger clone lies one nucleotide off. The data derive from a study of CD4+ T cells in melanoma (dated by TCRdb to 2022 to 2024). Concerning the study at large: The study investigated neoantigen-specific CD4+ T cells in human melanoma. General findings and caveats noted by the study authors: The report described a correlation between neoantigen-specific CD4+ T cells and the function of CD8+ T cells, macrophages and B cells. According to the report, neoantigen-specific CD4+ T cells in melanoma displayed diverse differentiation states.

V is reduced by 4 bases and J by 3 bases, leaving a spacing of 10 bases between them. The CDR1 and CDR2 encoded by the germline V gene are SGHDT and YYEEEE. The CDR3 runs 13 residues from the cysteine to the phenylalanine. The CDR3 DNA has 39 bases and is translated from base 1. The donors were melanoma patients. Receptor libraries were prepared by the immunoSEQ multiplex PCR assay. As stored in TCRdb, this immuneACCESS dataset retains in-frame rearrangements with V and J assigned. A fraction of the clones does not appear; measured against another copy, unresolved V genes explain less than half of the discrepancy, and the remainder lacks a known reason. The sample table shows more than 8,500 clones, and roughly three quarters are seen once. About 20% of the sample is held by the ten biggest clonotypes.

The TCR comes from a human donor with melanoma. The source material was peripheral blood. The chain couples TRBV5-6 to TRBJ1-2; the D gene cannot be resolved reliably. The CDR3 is CASSDYRDYGYTF. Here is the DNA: TGTGCCAGCAGCGATTACCGGGACTATGGCTACACCTTC.